Following are 12 T cell receptor beta chains from one sample sequenced in a study of siplizumab effects on memory and regulatory T cells (dated by TCRdb to the late 2010s). Libraries were made using the immunoSEQ multiplex PCR assay. Here the immuneACCESS table is served through TCRdb, limited to in-frame sequences with V and J called. Missing clones are a known gap in these copies; in checked studies unresolved V genes cover under half, and the rest lacks a known reason. This sample lists roughly 62,000 clones; around three quarters were detected once. The top ten clonotypes cover approximately 0.38% of the sample. Material for sequencing was memory CD4+ T cells sorted from blood. The cell subset or site tag for this specimen amounts to: unstimulated CD4+ memory T cells. All receptors come from a human donor in good health.

This sequence joins TRBV7-6 and TRBJ1-1; TRBD1 aligns across 7 bases. V lost 5 bases to trimming and J lost 4 bases; unmatched junction nucleotides: 4. Germline CDR1 and CDR2: SGHVS and FNYEAQ. This CDR3 is built from 13 residues. The CDR3 is CASSTRQGTEAFF. CDR3 DNA: TGTGCCAGCAGCACTCGACAGGGCACTGAAGCTTTCTTT. The full variable domain, with the rest looked up from reference TRBV7-6 and TRBJ1-1, is GAGVSQSPRYKVTKRGQDVALRCDPISGHVSLYWYRQALGQGPEFLTYFNYEAQQDKSGLPNDRFSAERPEGSISTLTIQRTEQRDSAMYRCASSTRQGTEAFFGQGTRLTVV.

The chain uses TRBV28 and TRBJ2-7; maybe TRBD2 (7 bases). Trimming took 11 bases from V and 5 from J, leaving 13 bases between them. The CDR3 covers 11 residues. CDR1 and CDR2 (germline): MDHEN, SYDVKM. CDR3 bases: TGTGCCGTGGGGGGGGCAAACGAGCAGTACTTC. Protein: CAVGGANEQYF. The variable domain in full, completed from reference TRBV28 and TRBJ2-7, reads DVKVTQSSRYLVKRTGEKVFLECVQDMDHENMFWYRQDPGLGLRLIYFSYDVKMKEKGDIPEGYSVSREKKERFSLILESASTNQTSMYLCAVGGANEQYFGPGTRLTVT.

The chain has TRBV7-7 and TRBJ1-3; tentatively, D is TRBD1 (6 bases). CDR1 and CDR2 (germline): SSHAT, FNYEAQ (reference sequence). V dropped 0 bases and J dropped 0 bases, with 6 bases sitting between them. The CDR3 is 15 amino acids. CDR3 amino acids: CASSLAQGSGNTIYF. The CDR3 DNA reads as TGTGCCAGCAGCTTAGCACAGGGCTCTGGAAACACCATATATTTT.

The V gene is TRBV5-1, the J gene TRBJ1-2; TRBD1 is a possible D gene (6 bases). The CDR3 extends over 18 amino acids. CDR1 and CDR2 (germline): SGHRS, YFSETQ. V shed 3 bases and J shed 4 bases, with 25 bases lying between them. In nucleotides, the CDR3 is TGCGCCAGCAGCTCTAAGACAGGAACCGCCGGGGCCATCTATGGCTACACCTTC. Amino acids: CASSSKTGTAGAIYGYTF.

This clone appeared a single time. This rearrangement joins TRBV9 to TRBJ2-5, with a weak D call TRBD1 (6 bases). The CDR3 has 16 residues. The germline V gene has CDR1 SGDLS and CDR2 YYNGEE. Between the trimmed V and J ends, which lost 4 bases and 2 bases, there was a span of 18 bases. In DNA, the CDR3 is TGTGCCAGCAGCTTCACAGGGTTTATTTCACAAGAGACCCAGTACTTC. Its translation is CASSFTGFISQETQYF.

This chain uses TRBV30 with TRBJ1-3; TRBD1 might be the D (5 bases). The ends were cut back, 0 bases at V and 0 bases at J, with 15 bases in the middle. The CDR3 has 17 residues. Germline values: CDR1 GTSNPN, CDR2 SVGIG (reference sequence). CDR3 DNA sequence: TGTGCCTGGAGTGTCCTCGGGACCTTGGGCTCTGGAAACACCATATATTTT. This gives the protein CAWSVLGTLGSGNTIYF.

V gene TRBV18 combines with J gene TRBJ2-5, with 11 nucleotides matching TRBD2. Per germline, CDR1 KGHSH and CDR2 LQKENI. The CDR3 covers 15 residues. Losses at the gene ends were 4 bases for V and 2 bases for J; bases not matched to a gene: 3. The CDR3, as DNA: TGTGCCAGCTCACTCGGGACTAGCGGACAAGAGACCCAGTACTTC. Translated, it gives CASSLGTSGQETQYF. Filled out from reference TRBV18 and TRBJ2-5, the complete variable domain reads NAGVMQNPRHLVRRRGQEARLRCSPMKGHSHVYWYRQLPEEGLKFMVYLQKENIIDESGMPKERFSAEFPKEGPSILRIQQVVRGDSAAYFCASSLGTSGQETQYFGPGTRLLVL.

The rearrangement joins TRBV7-7 to TRBJ1-6; D remains ambiguous. V lost 1 base, J lost 7 bases, and 8 bases lay in between. Germline V gives CDR1 SSHAT, CDR2 FNYEAQ (reference sequence). This CDR3 is 14 amino acids long. The CDR3 here is CASSLVGMNSPLHF. The CDR3 nucleotides are TGTGCCAGCAGCTTAGTTGGGATGAATTCACCCCTCCACTTT.

The CDR3 reads CASSVSGKETQYF. The DNA of the CDR3 is TGTGCCAGCAGCGTATCAGGGAAAGAGACCCAGTACTTC. The chain links TRBV11-3 to TRBJ2-5; TRBD1 is a possible D gene (5 bases). Deletions cut 5 bases from V and 3 bases from J, with 10 bases between. The germline CDR1 and CDR2 sequences are SGHNT and YENEEA. The CDR3 is 13 amino acids. The variable domain in full, completed from reference TRBV11-3 and TRBJ2-5, reads EAGVVQSPRYKIIEKKQPVAFWCNPISGHNTLYWYLQNLGQGPELLIRYENEEAVDDSQLPKDRFSAERLKGVDSTLKIQPAELGDSAVYLCASSVSGKETQYFGPGTRLLVL.

The chain is built from TRBV9 and TRBJ2-1; D unclear. The CDR3 contains 16 residues. The ends were cut back, 0 bases at V and 0 bases at J, with 10 bases in the middle. Germline lookup yields CDR1 SGDLS and CDR2 YYNGEE. The DNA of the CDR3 is TGTGCCAGCAGCGTAGTGACCTCGAGCTCCTACAATGAGCAGTTCTTC. Translated, it gives CASSVVTSSSYNEQFF.

The J gene is TRBJ1-5, the V gene TRBV5-5; weak D call: TRBD1 (5 bases). The CDR3 runs 15 residues. Germline loops: CDR1 SGHKS, CDR2 YYEKEE (reference sequence). Deletions cut 2 bases from V and 4 bases from J, with 13 bases between. CDR3 amino acids: CASSFSGRENQPQHF. CDR3 sequence (DNA): TGTGCCAGCAGCTTTTCAGGCAGGGAAAATCAGCCCCAGCATTTT.

This clone showed up just a few times. This chain links TRBV5-1 with TRBJ1-1; D unclear. Germline V lookup: CDR1 SGHRS, CDR2 YFSETQ. The V and J ends lost 8 bases and 0 bases respectively, with 11 bases between them. CDR3 length equals 13 residues. This chain's CDR3 is CASQDGMNTEAFF. CDR3 nucleotide sequence: TGCGCCAGTCAAGACGGCATGAACACTGAAGCTTTCTTT.